A selection of T cell receptor beta chains follows, all from one sample in a study of blood T cells in healthy people across ages. MiXCR, run by TCRdb on the 5' RACE reads, gives a single entry per CDR3 protein. Of 450,000 to 700,000 distinct CDR3 sequences in the sample, approximately 27% were seen once. Sequencing input: blood. These receptors all come from an older woman in good health. CDR3s include the opening cysteine and the closing phenylalanine or tryptophan. The order of the fields is D gene, J gene, V gene, clone size, CDR3 DNA, CDR3 protein. D genes are given only for firm matches. A clone size is listed for some rows: how often the clone was seen (once, few, many), or a class if it is expanded.

D gene: .
J gene: TRBJ1-4
V gene: TRBV7-8
clone size: few
CDR3 DNA: TGTGCCAGCAGCTATCTCAACAGTCCAACTAATGAAAAACTGTTTTTT
CDR3 protein: CASSYLNSPTNEKLFF

D gene: .
J gene: TRBJ1-2
V gene: TRBV3-1
clone size: few
CDR3 DNA: TGTGCCAGCAGCCCTACCCTCGTTGGGAACTATGGCTACACCTTC
CDR3 protein: CASSPTLVGNYGYTF

D gene: TRBD2
J gene: TRBJ2-1
V gene: TRBV20-1
clone size: .
CDR3 DNA: TGCAGTGCTAGCGGGGGGGCTTGGAGTTCCGATGAGCAGTTCTTC
CDR3 protein: CSASGGAWSSDEQFF

D gene: .
J gene: TRBJ2-3
V gene: TRBV12-3/TRBV12-4
clone size: .
CDR3 DNA: TGTGCCAGCAGTTTTTACGGGGCTAGCTCAGATGCGCAGTATTTT
CDR3 protein: CASSFYGASSDAQYF

D gene: .
J gene: TRBJ1-5
V gene: TRBV20-1
clone size: .
CDR3 DNA: TGCAGTGCTAGAGGTGACACCAGAGGCAATCAGCCCCAGCATTTT
CDR3 protein: CSARGDTRGNQPQHF

D gene: .
J gene: TRBJ2-3
V gene: TRBV4-3
clone size: few
CDR3 DNA: TGCGCCAGCAGCCAAGAGGGGTCAGGTACGCAGTATTTT
CDR3 protein: CASSQEGSGTQYF

D gene: .
J gene: TRBJ1-1
V gene: TRBV7-8
clone size: .
CDR3 DNA: TGTGCCAGCAGCTCACAGCGAAGGGAGACTGAAGCTTTCTTT
CDR3 protein: CASSSQRRETEAFF

D gene: .
J gene: TRBJ2-3
V gene: TRBV25-1
clone size: .
CDR3 DNA: TGTGCCAGCAGTGAATCCCAATTAGCGAGAGATACGCAGTATTTT
CDR3 protein: CASSESQLARDTQYF

D gene: TRBD2
J gene: TRBJ2-1
V gene: TRBV20-1
clone size: .
CDR3 DNA: TGCAGTGCTAGAGATGGCGGGGGGAGGGGCTATGAGCAGTTCTTC
CDR3 protein: CSARDGGGRGYEQFF

D gene: TRBD2
J gene: TRBJ2-1
V gene: TRBV20-1
clone size: .
CDR3 DNA: TGCAGTGCTAGAGGGGGGGGAGACTCGCCCACCTACAATGAGCAGTTCTTC
CDR3 protein: CSARGGGDSPTYNEQFF

D gene: .
J gene: TRBJ1-4
V gene: TRBV14
clone size: .
CDR3 DNA: TGTGCCACCTCCCGGGGGACTAATGAAAAACTGTTTTTT
CDR3 protein: CATSRGTNEKLFF

D gene: .
J gene: TRBJ1-1
V gene: TRBV30
clone size: .
CDR3 DNA: TGTGCCTGGGGACAGATGAACACTGAAGCTTTCTTT
CDR3 protein: CAWGQMNTEAFF

D gene: .
J gene: TRBJ2-7
V gene: TRBV5-5
clone size: .
CDR3 DNA: TGTGCCAGCAGCTTAGGAGGGCCGGTCTACGAGCAGTACTTC
CDR3 protein: CASSLGGPVYEQYF

D gene: .
J gene: TRBJ2-5
V gene: TRBV2
clone size: .
CDR3 DNA: TGTGCCAGCACCTCCATCGGGGAGGTCGACCAAGAGACCCAGTACTTC
CDR3 protein: CASTSIGEVDQETQYF

D gene: .
J gene: TRBJ1-1
V gene: TRBV5-1
clone size: .
CDR3 DNA: TGCGCCAGCAGCCGAAGGGGCGATGGGACTGAAGCTTTCTTT
CDR3 protein: CASSRRGDGTEAFF

D gene: .
J gene: TRBJ2-2
V gene: TRBV6-4
clone size: few
CDR3 DNA: TGTGCCAGCAGTCAAGAGCGGTACACCGGGGAGCTGTTTTTT
CDR3 protein: CASSQERYTGELFF

D gene: .
J gene: TRBJ1-3
V gene: TRBV10-3
clone size: .
CDR3 DNA: TGTGCCATCCGGGCAGAGAGCTCTGGAAACACCATATATTTT
CDR3 protein: CAIRAESSGNTIYF

D gene: .
J gene: TRBJ1-1
V gene: TRBV11-3
clone size: many
CDR3 DNA: TGTGCCAGCAGCTATACACATACTGAAGCTTTCTTT
CDR3 protein: CASSYTHTEAFF

D gene: TRBD1
J gene: TRBJ2-7
V gene: TRBV2
clone size: few
CDR3 DNA: TGTGCCAGCAGGCGGACAGGGGGAGAGCAGTACTTC
CDR3 protein: CASRRTGGEQYF

D gene: .
J gene: TRBJ2-2
V gene: TRBV6-6
clone size: few
CDR3 DNA: TGTGCCAGCAGTTATCAACAGAGCGCCGGGGAGCTGTTTTTT
CDR3 protein: CASSYQQSAGELFF

D gene: .
J gene: TRBJ2-5
V gene: TRBV20-1
clone size: few
CDR3 DNA: TGCAGTGCTAGCAAATCCGAGACCCAGTACTTC
CDR3 protein: CSASKSETQYF

D gene: .
J gene: TRBJ1-5
V gene: TRBV20-1
clone size: .
CDR3 DNA: TGCAGTGCTAAGCAGGCCAATCAGCCCCAGCATTTT
CDR3 protein: CSAKQANQPQHF

D gene: TRBD1
J gene: TRBJ1-2
V gene: TRBV5-1
clone size: .
CDR3 DNA: TGCGCCAGCAGCTTGCCAGGGGGCGCGGGGGGCTACACCTTC
CDR3 protein: CASSLPGGAGGYTF

D gene: TRBD2
J gene: TRBJ2-1
V gene: TRBV4-1
clone size: .
CDR3 DNA: TGCGCCAGCAGCCAAGATAAGGGGGGACTAGGCGGCAACAATGAGCGGTTCTTC
CDR3 protein: CASSQDKGGLGGNNERFF

D gene: TRBD1
J gene: TRBJ1-1
V gene: TRBV5-1
clone size: .
CDR3 DNA: TGCGCCAGCAGCTTTGAGGGGGCGAACACTGAAGCTTTCTTT
CDR3 protein: CASSFEGANTEAFF

D gene: TRBD1
J gene: TRBJ1-5
V gene: TRBV7-8
clone size: .
CDR3 DNA: TGTGCCAGCAGCTCCGGGACAGGGCCCCATAGCAATCAGCCCCAGCATTTT
CDR3 protein: CASSSGTGPHSNQPQHF

D gene: TRBD2
J gene: TRBJ2-7
V gene: TRBV6-6
clone size: many
CDR3 DNA: TGTGCCAGCAGTTACGGCCTAGCGGGGCACGAGCAGTACTTC
CDR3 protein: CASSYGLAGHEQYF

D gene: .
J gene: TRBJ1-2
V gene: TRBV4-3
clone size: few
CDR3 DNA: TGCGCCAGCAGCCAAATACCTAGCTACTATGGCTACACCTTC
CDR3 protein: CASSQIPSYYGYTF

D gene: .
J gene: TRBJ2-3
V gene: TRBV7-2
clone size: few
CDR3 DNA: TGTGCCAGCAGCTTAGAGACAGTCACAGATACGCAGTATTTT
CDR3 protein: CASSLETVTDTQYF

D gene: TRBD1
J gene: TRBJ2-1
V gene: TRBV27
clone size: .
CDR3 DNA: TGTGCCAGCAGTTTACGCTGGACAGGGGGCCCCTACAATGAGCAGTTCTTC
CDR3 protein: CASSLRWTGGPYNEQFF

D gene: .
J gene: TRBJ2-1
V gene: TRBV4-2
clone size: .
CDR3 DNA: TGTGCCAGCAGTCCCTCTACCGCCTACAATGAGCGGTTCTTC
CDR3 protein: CASSPSTAYNERFF

D gene: .
J gene: TRBJ1-2
V gene: TRBV12-3/TRBV12-4
clone size: few
CDR3 DNA: TGTGCCAGCAGTTTCAGGTCCCTACGGGATGGCTACACCTTC
CDR3 protein: CASSFRSLRDGYTF

D gene: TRBD2
J gene: TRBJ2-3
V gene: TRBV20-1
clone size: few
CDR3 DNA: TGCAGTGGGGGGCGGGGGGGCCCAGATACGCAGTATTTT
CDR3 protein: CSGGRGGPDTQYF

D gene: .
J gene: TRBJ1-2
V gene: TRBV7-2
clone size: .
CDR3 DNA: TGTGCCAGCAGCATAAACAGGGTTTGGAGCGGCTACACCTTC
CDR3 protein: CASSINRVWSGYTF

D gene: .
J gene: TRBJ1-6
V gene: TRBV13
clone size: once
CDR3 DNA: TGTGCCAGCAGCCCACTATGGGATTTTAATTCACCCCTCCACTTT
CDR3 protein: CASSPLWDFNSPLHF

D gene: .
J gene: TRBJ1-1
V gene: TRBV16
clone size: .
CDR3 DNA: TGTGCCAGCAGCCAAGTCCCGGGGTTCGCTGAAGCTTTCTTT
CDR3 protein: CASSQVPGFAEAFF

D gene: .
J gene: TRBJ2-4
V gene: TRBV5-6
clone size: .
CDR3 DNA: TGTGCCAGCAGCTTGGCCAAAGGGGGATTGTACGTTCAGTACTTC
CDR3 protein: CASSLAKGGLYVQYF

D gene: TRBD2
J gene: TRBJ2-2
V gene: TRBV7-2
clone size: few
CDR3 DNA: TGTGCCAGCAGCCTTCTGCGGGGGGGCTTAACCGGGGAGCTGTTTTTT
CDR3 protein: CASSLLRGGLTGELFF

D gene: .
J gene: TRBJ2-6
V gene: TRBV4-3
clone size: few
CDR3 DNA: TGCGCCAGCAGCCGGTCCGGGACACCCTCTGGGGCCAACGTCCTGACTTTC
CDR3 protein: CASSRSGTPSGANVLTF

D gene: TRBD2
J gene: TRBJ2-3
V gene: TRBV24-1
clone size: .
CDR3 DNA: TGTGCCACCAGTGACTCTAGCGGGGGGCACACAGATACGCAGTATTTT
CDR3 protein: CATSDSSGGHTDTQYF

D gene: TRBD2
J gene: TRBJ2-1
V gene: TRBV5-5
clone size: .
CDR3 DNA: TGTGCCAGCAGCACCAAGTACCTAGCGGGGGCCTACAATGAGCAGTTCTTC
CDR3 protein: CASSTKYLAGAYNEQFF

D gene: .
J gene: TRBJ2-1
V gene: TRBV7-8
clone size: .
CDR3 DNA: TGTGCCAGCAGCTTAGGGGTGGGTCACAATGAGCAGTTCTTC
CDR3 protein: CASSLGVGHNEQFF

D gene: .
J gene: TRBJ1-4
V gene: TRBV30
clone size: few
CDR3 DNA: TGTGCCTGGACCGAGGGGGGCCTTAATGAAAAACTGTTTTTT
CDR3 protein: CAWTEGGLNEKLFF

D gene: .
J gene: TRBJ2-5
V gene: TRBV7-9
clone size: few
CDR3 DNA: TGTGCCAGCAGCTTAGCGCGCGGACAGCCTATCCCTGAAGAGACCCAGTACTTC
CDR3 protein: CASSLARGQPIPEETQYF

D gene: TRBD1
J gene: TRBJ1-1
V gene: TRBV7-3
clone size: few
CDR3 DNA: TGTGCCAGCAGCATAACAGGGGACCAGGAAGCTTTCTTT
CDR3 protein: CASSITGDQEAFF

D gene: .
J gene: TRBJ2-1
V gene: TRBV5-5
clone size: .
CDR3 DNA: TGTGCCAGCAGCTTGCTTCCAAGCTCCTACAATGAGCAGTTCTTC
CDR3 protein: CASSLLPSSYNEQFF

D gene: .
J gene: TRBJ2-5
V gene: TRBV25-1
clone size: few
CDR3 DNA: TGTGCCAGCAGTGAAAGGGGTCTCGCCATGGAGACCCAGTACTTC
CDR3 protein: CASSERGLAMETQYF

D gene: .
J gene: TRBJ1-5
V gene: TRBV10-3
clone size: few
CDR3 DNA: TGTGCCATCAGTGTAGGAGCTAATCAGCCCCAGCATTTT
CDR3 protein: CAISVGANQPQHF